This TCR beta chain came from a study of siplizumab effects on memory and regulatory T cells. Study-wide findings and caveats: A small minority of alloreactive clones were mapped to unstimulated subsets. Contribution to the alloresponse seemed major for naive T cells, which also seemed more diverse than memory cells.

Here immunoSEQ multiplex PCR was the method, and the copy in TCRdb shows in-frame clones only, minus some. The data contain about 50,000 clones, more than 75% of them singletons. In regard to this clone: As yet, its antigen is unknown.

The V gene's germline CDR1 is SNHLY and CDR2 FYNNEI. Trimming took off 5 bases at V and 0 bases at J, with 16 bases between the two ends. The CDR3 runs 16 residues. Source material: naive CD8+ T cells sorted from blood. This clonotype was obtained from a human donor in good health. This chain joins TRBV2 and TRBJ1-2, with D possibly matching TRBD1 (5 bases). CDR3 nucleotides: TGTGCCAGCAGTCGGTTAGGGGCGATTCCTAACTATGGCTACACCTTC. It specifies CASSRLGAIPNYGYTF.